This passage covers 21 T cell receptor beta chains from one sample sequenced in a study of response to subunit inactivated influenza vaccine. TCRdb re-called the RT-PCR reads with MiXCR, one entry per CDR3 protein. The repertoire holds about half a million distinct CDR3 sequences, with about 25% as singletons. Specimen: CD4+ T cells sorted from PBMCs, collected roughly 5 days after vaccination. These receptor sequences come from a man aged 50 to 60 who received an inactivated influenza vaccine.

The rearrangement links TRBV6-2 or TRBV6-3 to TRBJ2-1; no firm D call. Per germline, CDR1 MNHEY and CDR2 SVGEGT. Trimming removed 3 bases from V and 5 bases from J, with 20 bases in between. This CDR3 is built from 17 residues. The CDR3 sequence: CASSYISGLVRDNEQFF. The CDR3 nucleotides are TGTGCCAGCAGTTATATTTCGGGTCTGGTAAGGGACAATGAGCAGTTCTTC.

This chain links TRBV4-1 with TRBJ2-5, with 7 bases lining up with TRBD2. V shed 1 base, J shed 6 bases, and the junction held 8 bases outside the gene matches. This CDR3 spans 15 amino acids. Germline V gene data show CDR1 as MGHRA and CDR2 as YSYEKL. The CDR3 DNA is TGCGCCAGCAGCCAAGGCCCGGGACTACTACAGACCCAGTACTTC. It translates to CASSQGPGLLQTQYF.

This clonotype was recorded a few times. Here the CDR3 DNA reads TGCAGCGTTGAACCAGGACACCCAGAGACCCAGTACTTC. Amino acid sequence: CSVEPGHPETQYF. The chain combines TRBV29-1 with TRBJ2-5; possibly TRBD1 for D (5 bases). The CDR3 consists of 13 residues. V lost 2 bases and J 4 bases, leaving 11 bases between the germline ends. Germline CDR1 and CDR2: SQVTM and ANQGSEA.

The sample holds a few counts of this clonotype. The chain uses TRBV7-2 and TRBJ2-1; D call uncertain. This CDR3 spans 15 amino acids. Germline CDR1 and CDR2: SGHTA and FQGNSA. Trimming removed 1 base at V and 6 bases at J, with 13 bases between. The CDR3 DNA reads as TGTGCCAGCAGCTTAGGATTCCCTAGTTTCAATGAGCAGTTCTTC. Its translation is CASSLGFPSFNEQFF.

This clonotype was seen more than once but under ten times. The J gene is TRBJ2-7, the V gene TRBV28; 8 nucleotides agree with TRBD1. CDR3 size: 15 residues. V lost 5 bases, J lost 5 bases, and 11 bases stayed unmatched. The germline V gene has CDR1 MDHEN and CDR2 SYDVKM. As DNA, the CDR3 is TGTGCCAGCAGTCCCCGACAGGGGTTAATCCACGAGCAGTACTTC. This sequence encodes CASSPRQGLIHEQYF.

V gene TRBV28 combines with J gene TRBJ1-6; tentatively, D is TRBD1 (6 bases). Germline lookup yields CDR1 MDHEN and CDR2 SYDVKM. The CDR3 spans 13 residues. The V end lost 1 base, the J end lost 18 bases, and 16 bases lay between the germline ends. The CDR3 loop is CASSLSGVTGRHF. Here the CDR3 DNA reads TGTGCCAGCAGTTTATCCGGGGTGACAGGTCGCCACTTT. The variable domain in full, completed from reference TRBV28 and TRBJ1-6, reads DVKVTQSSRYLVKRTGEKVFLECVQDMDHENMFWYRQDPGLGLRLIYFSYDVKMKEKGDIPEGYSVSREKKERFSLILESASTNQTSMYLCASSLSGVTGRHFGNGTRLTVT.

The CDR3 coding sequence is TGTGCCAGCAGCCAAAAATGGACAGGGAACACCGGGGAGCTGTTTTTT. Translating it yields CASSQKWTGNTGELFF. The chain joins TRBV3-1 to TRBJ2-2; 7 positions match TRBD1. Germline trimming cut 2 bases from V and 1 base from J; bases unmatched to any gene: 4. The CDR3 runs 16 residues. CDR1 and CDR2 from the germline V gene are LGHDT and YNNKEL (reference sequence).

The rearrangement joins TRBV7-2 to TRBJ2-2; D possibly corresponds to TRBD2 (6 bases). This CDR3 comprises 14 residues. The ends were cut back, 8 bases at V and 7 bases at J, with 17 bases in the middle. Looked up from germline, CDR1 is SGHTA and CDR2 is FQGNSA. The CDR3 DNA reads as TGTGCCAGCGGGGTGGGCCTAGCGAGCGGGGAGCTGTTTTTT. Its translation is CASGVGLASGELFF.

V and J are TRBV6-1 and TRBJ2-3; 7 bases fit TRBD1. The length of the CDR3 is 16 residues. CDR1 is MNHNS and CDR2 is SASEGT in the germline V gene. V was pared by 7 bases and J by 1 base, with 11 bases of the junction left unmatched. CDR3 loop: CASTRKPGTGTDTQYF. The CDR3 coding sequence is TGTGCCAGCACCAGAAAACCCGGGACAGGCACAGATACGCAGTATTTT.

This clonotype has just a few counts. The J gene is TRBJ1-5, the V gene TRBV12-3 or TRBV12-4; perhaps TRBD1 as D (5 bases). The V and J ends lost 3 bases and 7 bases respectively, with 7 bases between them. The CDR3 sequence is 12 residues long. The CDR3 protein is CASSLGPQPQHF. CDR3 in DNA: TGTGCCAGCAGTTTGGGACCCCAGCCCCAGCATTTT.

This chain joins TRBV20-1 and TRBJ2-5; TRBD2 might be the D (6 bases). CDR1 DFQATT and CDR2 SNEGSKA come from the germline V gene (reference sequence). This CDR3 has 12 amino acids. The V end was cut by 6 bases, the J end by 5 bases, with 13 bases between. CDR3 sequence (DNA): TGCAGTGCGCAGACTAGTGTTGAGACCCAGTACTTC. Encoded protein: CSAQTSVETQYF.

The chain combines TRBV29-1 with TRBJ2-7; unclear D gene. The CDR3 is 16 residues long. CDR1 SQVTM and CDR2 ANQGSEA come from the germline V gene. Trimming took off 4 bases at V and 1 base at J, with 20 bases between the two ends. CDR3 nucleotides: TGCAGCGTTGGGTTTACCAGAAATACAGTATCCTACGAGCAGTACTTC. Its translation is CSVGFTRNTVSYEQYF.

The chain combines TRBV20-1 with TRBJ1-4; no firm D call. V lost 5 bases and J lost 12, with 25 bases in between. The CDR3 length is 15 residues. Germline V gene sequence: CDR1 DFQATT, CDR2 SNEGSKA (reference sequence). The CDR3 DNA sequence: TGCAGTGCTGATACGCGCAGGCGGATGGGTTCGGAACTGTTTTTT. This translates into CSADTRRRMGSELFF.

This clonotype was recorded many times. The chain couples TRBV4-2 to TRBJ2-3; TRBD2 agrees at 10 bases. V was clipped by 0 bases and J by 9 bases; unmatched bases: 3. The CDR3 spans 14 residues. The germline V gene has CDR1 LGHNA and CDR2 YNFKEQ. CDR3 sequence: CASSQDLAGETQYF. The DNA of the CDR3 is TGTGCCAGCAGCCAAGATCTAGCGGGGGAGACGCAGTATTTT.

The chain is built from TRBV5-1 and TRBJ2-7; 13 bases align to TRBD2. After removal of 1 base from V and 6 bases from J, the junction contained 4 bases not matched to a gene. This CDR3 is built from 15 residues. Germline V lookup: CDR1 SGHRS, CDR2 YFSETQ. CDR3 in amino acids: CASSLRTSGSVEQYF. The CDR3 nucleotides read TGCGCCAGCAGCTTGAGGACTAGCGGGAGTGTCGAGCAGTACTTC.

The V and J genes are TRBV7-2 and TRBJ2-5; a possible D gene is TRBD1 (6 bases). V lost 1 base and J 5 bases, leaving 17 bases between the germline ends. Looked up from germline, CDR1 is SGHTA and CDR2 is FQGNSA. The CDR3 loop spans 16 amino acids. Written as DNA, the CDR3 is TGTGCCAGCAGCTTAGTTTGGGGGCGCAGGAGGGAGACCCAGTACTTC. It yields the protein CASSLVWGRRRETQYF.

V and J are TRBV4-1 and TRBJ2-3; 8 bases are shared with TRBD1. The CDR3 extends over 16 amino acids. V was clipped by 2 bases and J by 3 bases; unmatched bases: 7. Germline-derived CDR1 and CDR2 are MGHRA and YSYEKL. Here the CDR3 reads CASSQTDRVRTDTQYF. The CDR3 DNA follows: TGCGCCAGCAGCCAAACGGACAGGGTTCGGACAGATACGCAGTATTTT.

This chain uses TRBV11-2 with TRBJ2-4, with D possibly being TRBD2 (7 bases). The length of the CDR3 is 12 residues. Trimming stripped 0 bases from V and 15 bases from J, with 12 bases between. CDR1 SGHAT and CDR2 FQNNGV come from the germline V gene. CDR3 DNA: TGTGCCAGCAGCTTAGACGGGGGGCCGATGTACTTC. It specifies CASSLDGGPMYF. Using reference TRBV11-2 and TRBJ2-4 for the parts outside the CDR3, the full variable domain is EAGVAQSPRYKIIEKRQSVAFWCNPISGHATLYWYQQILGQGPKLLIQFQNNGVVDDSQLPKDRFSAERLKGVDSTLKIQPAKLEDSAVYLCASSLDGGPMYFGAGTRLSVL.

Only a few counts were recorded for this clonotype. J is TRBJ2-1 and V is TRBV28; 11 nucleotides match TRBD2. Unmatched junction bases numbered 4, after V lost 2 bases and J lost 7 bases. Germline V gene sequence: CDR1 MDHEN, CDR2 SYDVKM. The CDR3 sequence is 15 residues long. CDR3 coding DNA: TGTGCCAGCAGTTTAGTGGGACTAGCGGAAAATGAGCAGTTCTTC. Its protein is CASSLVGLAENEQFF.

The chain uses TRBV11-2 and TRBJ2-6, with D maybe TRBD1 (6 bases). This CDR3 has 19 amino acids. Trimming cost V 7 bases and J 0 bases, with 22 bases left between them. The germline gives CDR1 SGHAT, CDR2 FQNNGV. For the CDR3, the DNA is TGTGCCAGCACCTCTTTCAGGGGCACTCTCTTCTCTGGGGCCAACGTCCTGACTTTC. It encodes CASTSFRGTLFSGANVLTF.

This rearrangement joins TRBV5-1 to TRBJ2-2, with D tentatively TRBD2 (6 bases). The V end lost 3 bases, the J end lost 6 bases, and 15 bases lay between the germline ends. The CDR3 sequence is 15 residues long. CDR1 and CDR2 (germline): SGHRS, YFSETQ. Written as DNA, the CDR3 is TGCGCCAGCAGCTGGCGTAGCGGAGGGCCCGGGGAGCTGTTTTTT. Protein product: CASSWRSGGPGELFF.